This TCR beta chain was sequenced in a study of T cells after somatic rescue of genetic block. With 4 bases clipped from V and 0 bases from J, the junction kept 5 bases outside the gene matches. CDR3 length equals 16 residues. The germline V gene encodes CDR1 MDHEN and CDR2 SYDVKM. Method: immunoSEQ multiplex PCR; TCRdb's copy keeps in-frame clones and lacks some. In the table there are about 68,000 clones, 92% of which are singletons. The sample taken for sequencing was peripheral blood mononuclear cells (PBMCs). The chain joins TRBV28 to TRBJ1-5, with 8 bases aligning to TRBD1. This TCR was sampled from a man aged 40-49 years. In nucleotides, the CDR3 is TGTGCCAGCAGTTCCGGGACAGGAGATAGCAATCAGCCCCAGCATTTT. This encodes CASSSGTGDSNQPQHF.